This T cell receptor (beta chain) derives from a study of preoperative IRX-2 immunotherapy in early breast cancer. Only in-frame clones appear in the TCRdb table, and some are missing; sequencing was by immunoSEQ multiplex PCR. The sample consists of about 98,000 clones, approximately 90% of them appearing once. Treatment meaning: preoperative locoregional IRX-2 cytokine immunotherapy. The V end lost 3 bases, the J end lost 1 base, and 4 bases lay between the germline ends. The CDR3 spans 13 residues. The TCR sequence derives from a human donor with breast cancer. Sequenced material: tumor tissue, taken after IRX-2 immunotherapy. The chain joins TRBV7-1 to TRBJ1-5, with no clear D. TRBV7-1 is reported as an ORF; its role is uncertain. CDR3 residues: CASSSRSNQPQHF. The DNA of the CDR3 is TGTGCCAGCAGCTCCCGGAGCAATCAGCCCCAGCATTTT.